The 16 T cell receptor beta chains listed next were all sequenced from one sample in a study of shared T cell receptors in the human thymus. The method was immunoSEQ multiplex PCR; TCRdb's version includes in-frame clones alone and lacks a portion of them. The sample includes 700,000 or so clones, approximately 85% of them seen just once. These data also featured in a second study, about human thymus T cells.

Sequenced input: thymocytes. These receptors were obtained from a girl less than two years old with a congenital heart defect.

This sequence joins TRBV28 and TRBJ2-3; no clear D gene. V was clipped by 8 bases and J by 5 bases, with 17 bases between them. Germline V CDR1 and CDR2: MDHEN, SYDVKM. The CDR3 contains 14 residues. CDR3 region: CASRLITREDTQYF. The CDR3 coding sequence is TGTGCCAGCCGACTGATAACCCGAGAAGATACGCAGTATTTT. The entire variable domain, with the rest obtained from reference TRBV28 and TRBJ2-3, is as follows: DVKVTQSSRYLVKRTGEKVFLECVQDMDHENMFWYRQDPGLGLRLIYFSYDVKMKEKGDIPEGYSVSREKKERFSLILESASTNQTSMYLCASRLITREDTQYFGPGTRLTVL.

The genes are TRBV19 and TRBJ1-2, with D perhaps TRBD1 (5 bases). The ends were cut back, 5 bases at V and 2 bases at J, with 12 bases in the middle. Germline V gene data show CDR1 as LNHDA and CDR2 as SQIVND (reference sequence). The CDR3 consists of 14 residues. CDR3 sequence reads: CASSGHLGNYGYTF. CDR3 DNA: TGTGCCAGTAGTGGACACTTAGGGAACTATGGCTACACCTTC.

V usage is TRBV9 and J usage is TRBJ1-1; D ambiguous. The germline CDR1 and CDR2 sequences are SGDLS and YYNGEE. CDR3 size: 11 residues. The ends were cut back, 4 bases at V and 10 bases at J, with 11 bases in the middle. In DNA form, the CDR3 reads TGTGCCAGCAGCTCTCTTGCAGGAGCTTTCTTT. It codes for CASSSLAGAFF.

J is TRBJ1-2 and V is TRBV27; 8 bases align to TRBD1. The CDR3 runs to 17 residues. Germline values: CDR1 MNHEY, CDR2 SMNVEV (reference sequence). Trimming took 4 bases from V and 4 from J; bases not matched to a gene: 14. In DNA, the CDR3 is TGTGCCAGCAGTTCCCGCCTACCAACGACAGGGGCCTATGGCTACACCTTC. Translating gives CASSSRLPTTGAYGYTF.

The chain joins TRBV12-5 to TRBJ2-3, with 10 bases matching TRBD1. Germline V gives CDR1 LGHNT, CDR2 FRNRAP. The ends lost 2 bases at V and 2 bases at J; junction bases unmatched: 10. This CDR3 region has 18 residues. CDR3 residues: CASGLSTPGQGNTDTQYF. CDR3 DNA sequence: TGTGCTAGTGGTTTGTCCACACCGGGACAGGGGAACACAGATACGCAGTATTTT.

Comment on this clone: At the DNA level, this CDR3 is encoded by other sequences in the same sample as well. The CDR3 is CASSGRTGGHYNSPLHF. The CDR3, as DNA: TGTGCCAGCAGTGGACGGACAGGGGGCCATTATAATTCACCCCTCCACTTT. The chain has TRBV25-1 and TRBJ1-6, with 11 bases lining up with TRBD1. The CDR3 consists of 17 residues. J lost 4 bases, V lost 4 bases, and 6 bases had no gene match. Germline values: CDR1 MGHDK, CDR2 SYGVNS.

The chain recombines TRBV2 with TRBJ2-3; 7 positions agree with TRBD1. The CDR3 consists of 14 residues. The germline V gene has CDR1 SNHLY and CDR2 FYNNEI. After removal of 8 bases from V and 1 base from J, the junction contained 6 bases not matched to a gene. DNA for the CDR3: TGTGCCAGCGGCCGGACAGGCCGCACAGATACGCAGTATTTT. Translation: CASGRTGRTDTQYF.

The rearrangement joins TRBV19 to TRBJ2-7; D perhaps matches TRBD1 (6 bases). V lost 10 bases to trimming and J lost 2 bases, with 21 bases between them. CDR1 LNHDA and CDR2 SQIVND come from the germline V gene (reference sequence). This CDR3 has 15 residues. CDR3 nucleotide sequence: TGTGCCACTAGATTTACAGGGACGCTAACCTACGAGCAGTACTTC. Translating it yields CATRFTGTLTYEQYF.

This clone is a singleton in its sample. The chain is built from TRBV7-6 and TRBJ2-7; TRBD2 is a possible D gene (5 bases). The CDR3 spans 13 residues. The germline V and J ends were trimmed by 3 bases and 3 bases, with 9 bases remaining between them. Germline V gives CDR1 SGHVS, CDR2 FNYEAQ. The CDR3 coding sequence is TGTGCCAGCAGCTTGACCGGGGACTACGAGCAGTACTTC. Translation: CASSLTGDYEQYF.

The chain uses TRBV7-2 and TRBJ1-4; 11 bases agree with TRBD1. CDR1 and CDR2 from the germline V gene are SGHTA and FQGNSA. Unmatched junction bases numbered 9, after V lost 5 bases and J lost 4 bases. The CDR3 is 17 amino acids. CDR3 sequence reads: CASSPRTGGGGNEKLFF. In DNA form, the CDR3 reads TGTGCCAGCAGCCCCCGGACAGGGGGCGGGGGTAATGAAAAACTGTTTTTT.

This chain connects TRBV9 to TRBJ2-7, with 8 positions matching TRBD1. V lost 4 bases and J lost 2; bases outside the gene matches: 5. CDR3 size: 14 residues. CDR1 and CDR2 from the germline V gene are SGDLS and YYNGEE. The chain's CDR3 is CASSLTGGPYEQYF. The CDR3 DNA sequence: TGTGCCAGCAGCTTAACAGGGGGTCCCTACGAGCAGTACTTC.

This chain connects TRBV7-2 to TRBJ1-2; TRBD1 might be the D (5 bases). Trimming left V 5 bases short and J 4 bases short, with 17 bases between. The length of the CDR3 is 15 residues. CDR1 is SGHTA and CDR2 is FQGNSA in the germline V gene. The CDR3 coding sequence is TGTGCCAGCAGCGAAGGGCGGGGCTTTAGCTATGGCTACACCTTC. It is translated as CASSEGRGFSYGYTF.

This clone has only a few counts. The V gene is TRBV20-1, the J gene TRBJ2-7, with D unresolved. V was pared by 2 bases and J by 6 bases, with 8 bases between. This CDR3 is built from 11 residues. CDR1 is DFQATT, CDR2 SNEGSKA, per germline (reference sequence). CDR3 in amino acids: CSARNKSEQYF. The CDR3 nucleotides read TGCAGTGCTAGAAATAAGAGCGAGCAGTACTTC.

This chain joins TRBV6-5 and TRBJ1-2, with TRBD1 identical over 11 bases. J was trimmed by 5 bases and V by 8 bases; bases with no gene match: 7. CDR1 is MNHEY, CDR2 SVGAGI, per germline. The CDR3 extends over 14 amino acids. The CDR3 spells CASGQGAVSYGYTF. CDR3 sequence (DNA): TGTGCCAGCGGACAGGGGGCAGTTAGTTATGGCTACACCTTC.

CDR3 loop: CASSRLDNNTEAFF. For the CDR3, the DNA is TGCGCCAGCAGCCGACTAGACAATAACACTGAAGCTTTCTTT. The chain uses TRBV4-1 and TRBJ1-1, with D hard to call. Per germline, CDR1 MGHRA and CDR2 YSYEKL. The CDR3 totals 14 residues. Trimming removed 4 bases from V and 2 bases from J, with 11 bases in between.

The J gene is TRBJ2-7, the V gene TRBV7-6; maybe TRBD1 (6 bases). The CDR3 runs to 14 residues. The V gene's germline CDR1 is SGHVS and CDR2 FNYEAQ. V lost 5 bases and J lost 5, with 16 bases in between. The CDR3 spells CASSRDRRPNEQYF. The CDR3 DNA follows: TGTGCCAGCAGCCGAGACAGGCGACCAAACGAGCAGTACTTC.